This is a list of T cell receptor beta chains from one sample in a study of T cell responses to AZD1222 COVID-19 vaccine. The protocol was immunoSEQ multiplex PCR, while the TCRdb copy is restricted to in-frame clones and leaves out a portion. Among some 67,000 clones, roughly 85% were seen once, and the ten largest hold about 6%. The specimen comprised peripheral blood, sampled 28 days after the second AZD1222 dose. These receptors originate from an adult who received the AZD1222 COVID-19 vaccine. The CDR3 runs from the conserved cysteine through the conserved F or W. The order of the fields is D gene, J gene, V gene, clone size, CDR3 protein, CDR3 DNA. D genes are given only for firm matches. Expanded clones get a size class; other rows say once, few or many, or leave the size out.

D gene: TRBD1
J gene: TRBJ1-3
V gene: TRBV24-1
clone size: NA
CDR3 protein: CATSDPGGPGNTIYF
CDR3 DNA: TGTGCCACCAGTGATCCAGGGGGACCTGGAAACACCATATATTTT

D gene: TRBD1
J gene: TRBJ1-1
V gene: TRBV5-1
clone size: NA
CDR3 protein: CASSRGQGMNTEAFF
CDR3 DNA: TGCGCCAGCAGCAGGGGACAGGGTATGAACACTGAAGCTTTCTTT

D gene: NA
J gene: TRBJ1-3
V gene: TRBV5-1
clone size: few
CDR3 protein: CASSLRGLSSGNTIYF
CDR3 DNA: TGCGCCAGCAGCTTGAGAGGTTTAAGTTCTGGAAACACCATATATTTT

D gene: NA
J gene: TRBJ1-2
V gene: TRBV2
clone size: NA
CDR3 protein: CASSARLPYGYTF
CDR3 DNA: TGTGCCAGCAGTGCCAGGCTGCCGTATGGCTACACCTTC

D gene: TRBD1
J gene: TRBJ1-3
V gene: TRBV5-1
clone size: NA
CDR3 protein: CASSPQPQGSSGNTIYF
CDR3 DNA: TGCGCCAGCAGCCCTCAGCCACAGGGGAGCTCTGGAAACACCATATATTTT

D gene: TRBD1
J gene: TRBJ1-1
V gene: TRBV5-4
clone size: NA
CDR3 protein: CASSLAGQKNTEAFF
CDR3 DNA: TGTGCCAGCAGCTTGGCGGGACAGAAGAACACTGAAGCTTTCTTT

D gene: TRBD1
J gene: TRBJ1-1
V gene: TRBV6-5
clone size: once
CDR3 protein: CASSLTGTGSTEAFF
CDR3 DNA: TGTGCCAGCAGTTTAACCGGGACAGGGAGCACTGAAGCTTTCTTT

D gene: TRBD1
J gene: TRBJ2-2
V gene: TRBV11-3
clone size: NA
CDR3 protein: CASSSGTANTGELFF
CDR3 DNA: TGTGCCAGCAGCTCCGGGACAGCCAACACCGGGGAGCTGTTTTTT

D gene: NA
J gene: TRBJ1-2
V gene: TRBV9
clone size: NA
CDR3 protein: CASSVDPRNYGYTF
CDR3 DNA: TGTGCCAGCAGCGTAGATCCCAGAAACTATGGCTACACCTTC

D gene: NA
J gene: TRBJ2-3
V gene: TRBV16
clone size: NA
CDR3 protein: CASSQGVTGYTDTQYF
CDR3 DNA: TGTGCCAGCAGCCAAGGTGTAACAGGTTACACAGATACGCAGTATTTT

D gene: NA
J gene: TRBJ2-3
V gene: TRBV27
clone size: NA
CDR3 protein: CASSLSLRGTQYF
CDR3 DNA: TGTGCCAGCAGTTTATCGCTCCGGGGTACGCAGTATTTT

D gene: NA
J gene: TRBJ1-2
V gene: TRBV5-5
clone size: NA
CDR3 protein: CASTLMGMGYGYTF
CDR3 DNA: TGTGCCAGCACCTTGATGGGCATGGGATACGGCTACACCTTC

D gene: NA
J gene: TRBJ1-1
V gene: TRBV10-1
clone size: NA
CDR3 protein: CASSEQARTEAFF
CDR3 DNA: TGCGCCAGCAGTGAACAGGCGAGAACTGAAGCTTTCTTT

D gene: NA
J gene: TRBJ2-7
V gene: TRBV7-2
clone size: NA
CDR3 protein: CASSLVLNYEQYF
CDR3 DNA: TGTGCCAGCAGCTTAGTTCTGAACTACGAGCAGTACTTC

D gene: NA
J gene: TRBJ2-3
V gene: TRBV14
clone size: NA
CDR3 protein: CASSQIGDTQYF
CDR3 DNA: TGTGCCAGCAGCCAGATAGGAGATACGCAGTATTTT

D gene: NA
J gene: TRBJ2-3
V gene: TRBV5-8
clone size: once
CDR3 protein: CASSLKRDTQYF
CDR3 DNA: TGTGCCAGCAGCTTGAAACGTGATACGCAGTATTTT

D gene: NA
J gene: TRBJ1-1
V gene: TRBV7-9
clone size: many
CDR3 protein: CASSSSDSNTEAFF
CDR3 DNA: TGTGCCAGCAGCTCTTCCGACAGCAACACTGAAGCTTTCTTT

D gene: TRBD1
J gene: TRBJ1-5
V gene: TRBV10-1
clone size: NA
CDR3 protein: CASRDRDNQPQHF
CDR3 DNA: TGCGCCAGCAGGGACAGGGACAATCAGCCCCAGCATTTT

D gene: TRBD1
J gene: TRBJ2-7
V gene: TRBV10-1
clone size: NA
CDR3 protein: CASSEGGTGDEQYF
CDR3 DNA: TGCGCCAGCAGTGAAGGGGGGACAGGGGACGAGCAGTACTTC

D gene: TRBD1
J gene: TRBJ1-4
V gene: TRBV25-1
clone size: once
CDR3 protein: CASQDRDAPNEKLFF
CDR3 DNA: TGTGCCAGCCAGGACAGGGACGCCCCCAATGAAAAACTGTTTTTT

D gene: NA
J gene: TRBJ2-3
V gene: TRBV29-1
clone size: NA
CDR3 protein: CSVEGGPLPTDTQYF
CDR3 DNA: TGCAGCGTTGAAGGGGGCCCTCTCCCCACAGATACGCAGTATTTT

D gene: TRBD1
J gene: TRBJ1-5
V gene: TRBV2
clone size: NA
CDR3 protein: CASNYRGSNQPQHF
CDR3 DNA: TGTGCCAGCAATTACAGGGGTAGCAATCAGCCCCAGCATTTT

D gene: NA
J gene: TRBJ1-1
V gene: TRBV7-8
clone size: NA
CDR3 protein: CASSLHETGLMMNTEAFF
CDR3 DNA: TGTGCCAGCAGCTTACACGAAACGGGGTTGATGATGAACACTGAAGCTTTCTTT

D gene: NA
J gene: TRBJ2-3
V gene: TRBV3-1/TRBV3-2
clone size: NA
CDR3 protein: CASSQDLDTQYF
CDR3 DNA: TGTGCCAGCAGCCAAGATTTAGATACGCAGTATTTT

D gene: NA
J gene: TRBJ2-1
V gene: TRBV5-1
clone size: NA
CDR3 protein: CASSLGWQGGSNEQFF
CDR3 DNA: TGCGCCAGCAGCTTGGGATGGCAGGGGGGGTCCAATGAGCAGTTCTTC

D gene: NA
J gene: TRBJ1-4
V gene: TRBV29-1
clone size: NA
CDR3 protein: CSALNPGGKEKLFF
CDR3 DNA: TGCAGCGCCCTCAACCCTGGTGGTAAGGAAAAACTGTTTTTT

D gene: TRBD1
J gene: TRBJ2-7
V gene: TRBV30
clone size: NA
CDR3 protein: CAWRPGQGREQYF
CDR3 DNA: TGTGCCTGGAGACCGGGACAGGGTCGCGAGCAGTACTTC

D gene: NA
J gene: TRBJ1-1
V gene: TRBV7-2
clone size: NA
CDR3 protein: CASSFMGWTEAFF
CDR3 DNA: TGTGCCAGCAGCTTTATGGGGTGGACTGAAGCTTTCTTT

D gene: NA
J gene: TRBJ1-3
V gene: TRBV29-1
clone size: NA
CDR3 protein: CSVSGRVNSGNTIYF
CDR3 DNA: TGCAGCGTATCGGGGAGAGTCAACTCTGGAAACACCATATATTTT

D gene: NA
J gene: TRBJ2-7
V gene: TRBV3-1/TRBV3-2
clone size: few
CDR3 protein: CASSQWLYEQYF
CDR3 DNA: TGTGCCAGCAGCCAATGGCTATACGAGCAGTACTTC

D gene: TRBD1
J gene: TRBJ1-4
V gene: TRBV5-1
clone size: NA
CDR3 protein: CASSSTGGSRYEKLFF
CDR3 DNA: TGCGCCAGCAGTAGTACAGGGGGCTCTCGATATGAAAAACTGTTTTTT

D gene: TRBD1
J gene: TRBJ2-7
V gene: TRBV5-1
clone size: few
CDR3 protein: CASSWTGLPSYEQYF
CDR3 DNA: TGCGCCAGCAGCTGGACAGGTTTACCCTCCTACGAGCAGTACTTC

D gene: TRBD1
J gene: TRBJ1-1
V gene: TRBV7-6
clone size: NA
CDR3 protein: CASSLVTGVGTEAFF
CDR3 DNA: TGTGCCAGCAGCTTAGTGACAGGGGTGGGCACTGAAGCTTTCTTT

D gene: NA
J gene: TRBJ1-4
V gene: TRBV21-1
clone size: NA
CDR3 protein: CASSKEGQGDEKLFF
CDR3 DNA: TGTGCCAGCAGCAAAGAGGGACAGGGCGATGAAAAACTGTTTTTT

D gene: TRBD2
J gene: TRBJ2-7
V gene: TRBV10-3
clone size: few
CDR3 protein: CAISPIAGEQYF
CDR3 DNA: TGTGCCATCAGCCCGATAGCGGGGGAGCAGTACTTC

D gene: NA
J gene: TRBJ2-2
V gene: TRBV11-2
clone size: NA
CDR3 protein: CASSRATNTGELFF
CDR3 DNA: TGTGCCAGCAGCCGGGCGACGAACACCGGGGAGCTGTTTTTT